This T cell receptor (beta chain) was captured by sequencing in a study of cytomegalovirus exposure and HLA in healthy donors. For the study at large: The 120 validation repertoires, a later analysis reported, used the same platform as the approximately 670 repertoires from the first cohort.

This clone was detected only a few times. Germline lookup yields CDR1 MDHEN and CDR2 SYDVKM. Deletions cut 2 bases from V and 9 bases from J, with 8 bases between. The CDR3 runs 12 residues. Generated by immunoSEQ multiplex PCR, the TCRdb table keeps only in-frame clones and is missing some. The sample has roughly 90,000 clones, roughly 92% seen once. The receptor comes from a woman in her 30s in good health and CMV-seropositive. The rearrangement links TRBV28 to TRBJ2-1; tentatively, D is TRBD2 (6 bases). Specimen: PBMCs. DNA for the CDR3: TGTGCCAGCAGTTTAGGTAGCGGTGAGCAGTTCTTC. It translates to CASSLGSGEQFF.